These T cell receptor beta chains were read from a single sample in a study of OX40 agonist ivuxolimab in advanced cancers. The assay was immunoSEQ multiplex PCR, and TCRdb's table has in-frame clones only and misses some. The data show 30,000 or so clones, roughly nine tenths seen once. Sequencing was performed on CD4+ or CD8+ T cells sorted from blood, taken in a trial of the OX40 agonist ivuxolimab. The receptors originated from an adult with an advanced solid tumor such as melanoma, head and neck, liver or kidney cancer. Each CDR3 is given with its conserved first and last residue. The D gene is left open where the match is weak. Rows may omit the clone size; those that give it use once, few, many or a size class.

CDR3nt	CDR3aa	j_gene	v_gene	d_gene	abundance
TGTGCCAGCAGCTCACTACCGGGACAGGACAACTATGGCTACACCTTC	CASSSLPGQDNYGYTF	TRBJ1-2	TRBV7-9	TRBD1	-
TGTGCCAGCCGGCTAGCGGGAGGGGCAGATACGCAGTATTTT	CASRLAGGADTQYF	TRBJ2-3	TRBV27	TRBD2	-
TGTGCCAGCAGCTCCCCATTCGGCGGGGCTCCCTACGAGCAGTACTTC	CASSSPFGGAPYEQYF	TRBJ2-7	TRBV7-9	-	-
TGTGCCAGCAGCAAAAGGTCGGACTATGGCTACACCTTC	CASSKRSDYGYTF	TRBJ1-2	TRBV21-1	-	-
TGTGCCAGCAGCTTGCCCCTGGGACAACTTAACACTGAAGCTTTCTTT	CASSLPLGQLNTEAFF	TRBJ1-1	TRBV5-8	-	-
TGTGCCATCAGTGAGGTACAGGGATTAGATGGCTACACCTTC	CAISEVQGLDGYTF	TRBJ1-2	TRBV10-3	-	-
TGTGCCAGCAGTGCGACTAGCGGGAGGGGGTACTTC	CASSATSGRGYF	TRBJ2-7	TRBV27	TRBD2	-
TGTGCCAGCAGTATCGGGGCGGGGTTAAACACCATATATTTT	CASSIGAGLNTIYF	TRBJ1-3	TRBV6-1	-	-
TGTGCCAGCAGCTTATGGGGCAGGGGGTCGGAGACCCAGTACTTC	CASSLWGRGSETQYF	TRBJ2-5	TRBV13	TRBD1	-
TGTGCCAGCAGTAATGGGGGGGTCACTGAAGCTTTCTTT	CASSNGGVTEAFF	TRBJ1-1	TRBV6-1	-	-
TGTGCCAGCTTGGGCAGAACTAACACTGAAGCTTTCTTT	CASLGRTNTEAFF	TRBJ1-1	TRBV7-9	-	-
TGTGCCAGCAGCCTAACCGGGGGCGGGAGGGCCGTGGGAGAGCAGTACTTC	CASSLTGGGRAVGEQYF	TRBJ2-7	TRBV9	TRBD2	once
TGTGCCAGCACCCCGTGGGGTGGGGGTGAGCAGTTCTTC	CASTPWGGGEQFF	TRBJ2-1	TRBV9	-	few